This is a list of T cell receptor beta chains from one sample in a study of T cell responses to AZD1222 COVID-19 vaccine. Sequencing was performed with immunoSEQ multiplex PCR; in TCRdb, only in-frame clones are kept and a portion is missing. This sample carries some 200,000 clones, 80% to 95% of them seen once, and the ten largest clones take over 1.5%. Sequenced here: peripheral blood, sampled 28 days after the second AZD1222 dose. The receptors originated from an adult who received the AZD1222 COVID-19 vaccine. Each CDR3 is given with its conserved first and last residue. The D gene is left open where the match is weak. Size values are once, few and many counts, or a class for expanded clones, and some rows have none.

>14|TRBJ2-5|TRBV5-4|.|TRBD1
CASSLDRGKETQYF
TGTGCCAGCAGCTTGGACAGGGGTAAGGAGACCCAGTACTTC
>15|TRBJ1-5|TRBV5-6|.|.
CASSLGAGTNQPQHF
TGTGCCAGCAGCTTGGGTGCTGGAACCAATCAGCCCCAGCATTTT
>15|TRBJ2-7|TRBV7-4|.|.
CASSFGGQTGYEQYF
TGTGCCAGCAGCTTTGGAGGCCAAACAGGCTACGAGCAGTACTTC
>15|TRBJ1-4|TRBV18|.|TRBD1
CASSPRTGSNEKLFF
TGTGCCAGCTCACCCCGGACAGGTTCTAATGAAAAACTGTTTTTT
>19|TRBJ2-3|TRBV7-9|once|.
CASSSKFFVAGKDTDTQYF
TGTGCCAGCAGCTCCAAATTTTTTGTCGCCGGGAAGGACACAGATACGCAGTATTTT
>16|TRBJ1-1|TRBV11-2|.|TRBD1
CASNQLGDRANTEAFF
TGTGCCAGCAATCAGCTTGGGGACAGGGCGAACACTGAAGCTTTCTTT
>16|TRBJ2-7|TRBV18|.|.
CASSPPGLSSSYEQYF
TGTGCCAGCTCACCACCGGGCCTTTCAAGCTCCTACGAGCAGTACTTC
>15|TRBJ1-1|TRBV12-5|.|.
CASGLDGAPRWEAFF
TGTGCTAGTGGTTTGGACGGGGCCCCTAGGTGGGAAGCTTTCTTT
>11|TRBJ2-5|TRBV7-2|once|.
CASSLVETQYF
TGTGCCAGCAGCTTAGTGGAGACCCAGTACTTC
>13|TRBJ1-1|TRBV5-1|few|.
CASSSMGNTEAFF
TGCGCCAGCAGCTCCATGGGGAACACTGAAGCTTTCTTT
>14|TRBJ1-2|TRBV18|.|.
CASSPPEVGYGYTF
TGTGCCAGCTCACCACCGGAAGTAGGCTATGGCTACACCTTC
>12|TRBJ1-2|TRBV6-5|.|.
CASRPLNYGYTF
TGTGCCAGCAGACCACTTAACTATGGCTACACCTTC
>18|TRBJ2-7|TRBV7-2|.|TRBD2
CASSSGTSGGQPSREQYF
TGTGCCAGCAGCTCCGGGACTAGCGGGGGACAGCCTTCGCGCGAGCAGTACTTC
>14|TRBJ2-2|TRBV6-2/TRBV6-3|.|.
CASSYRWGGGELFF
TGTGCCAGCAGTTATCGTTGGGGAGGAGGGGAGCTGTTTTTT
>15|TRBJ1-5|TRBV30|.|.
CAWSVGGVGNQPQHF
TGTGCCTGGAGTGTAGGGGGGGTGGGCAATCAGCCCCAGCATTTT
>14|TRBJ1-6|TRBV5-1|.|TRBD1
CASSLGQGGSPLHF
TGCGCCAGCAGCTTGGGGCAGGGGGGTTCACCCCTCCACTTT
>15|TRBJ2-1|TRBV19|.|TRBD2
CASSSLAAPGNEQFF
TGTGCCAGTAGTAGCCTAGCGGCCCCGGGGAATGAGCAGTTCTTC
>15|TRBJ1-2|TRBV5-1|.|TRBD1
CASSPQTGALYGYTF
TGCGCCAGCAGCCCTCAGACAGGGGCTCTCTATGGCTACACCTTC
>14|TRBJ2-1|TRBV5-4|.|TRBD2
CASSREVSRNEQFF
TGTGCCAGCAGCCGGGAGGTGTCCCGCAATGAGCAGTTCTTC
>12|TRBJ1-1|TRBV29-1|.|.
CSVEGRVTEAFF
TGCAGCGTTGAGGGACGGGTCACTGAAGCTTTCTTT
>14|TRBJ1-6|TRBV5-8|few|.
CASRTTGLNSPLHF
TGTGCCAGCAGGACGACAGGATTAAATTCACCCCTCCACTTT
>14|TRBJ2-1|TRBV7-2|.|TRBD2
CASSFGGGGREQFF
TGTGCCAGCAGCTTCGGCGGGGGAGGGCGTGAGCAGTTCTTC
>16|TRBJ1-1|TRBV21-1|.|.
CASSKEGAGANTEAFF
TGTGCCAGCAGCAAAGAGGGGGCAGGGGCGAACACTGAAGCTTTCTTT
>15|TRBJ2-7|TRBV18|.|.
CASSPPGLAPWEQYF
TGTGCCAGCTCACCCCCGGGGTTGGCCCCCTGGGAGCAGTACTTC
>19|TRBJ2-7|TRBV11-2|.|TRBD1
CASSSSDREGISRIYEQYF
TGTGCCAGCAGCTCCTCGGACAGGGAAGGTATCTCTAGAATCTACGAGCAGTACTTC
>14|TRBJ1-1|TRBV9|.|.
CASSVAFSNTEAFF
TGTGCCAGCAGCGTAGCTTTTTCGAACACTGAAGCTTTCTTT